The TCR beta chain under discussion was sequenced for a study of T cells after yellow fever vaccination. Template switching by 5'RACE produced TCR cDNA, adding a universal primer site and UMIs. Via MiXCR, TCRdb re-called the 5' RACE reads, giving one row per CDR3 protein. This table holds about 220,000 distinct CDR3 sequences, approximately 3.3% found once. As concerns this clonotype: Its antigen is currently unknown.

The study, taken as a whole, reports: A secondary response was less intense yet reached its peak sooner, at day 5 versus 15.

V dropped 3 bases and J dropped 1; count of bases not matched to a gene: 5. Germline-derived CDR1 and CDR2 are SGHTA and FQGNSA. The CDR3 length is 15 residues. This TCR derives from a man aged 18-30 years who received the YFV17D yellow fever vaccine. The material was CD4+ T cells sorted from PBMCs, obtained 10 days after the yellow fever booster vaccination. The chain links TRBV7-2 to TRBJ1-1; TRBD1 aligns across 7 bases. The CDR3 sequence is CASSLLTGRNTEAFF. CDR3 bases: TGTGCCAGCAGCTTGTTGACAGGGAGGAACACTGAAGCTTTCTTT.